This entry features one T cell receptor beta chain sequence. The sample originates from a study of T cell responses to AZD1222 COVID-19 vaccine. About the study: Pooling covered second doses at about 4 or about 12 weeks.

Method: immunoSEQ multiplex PCR; TCRdb's copy keeps in-frame clones and lacks some. The sample holds just under 95,000 clones, about 88% seen once. This CDR3 is built from 18 residues. Germline CDR1 and CDR2: KGHSH and LQKENI. J gave up 4 bases and V 6 bases, and 13 bases lay outside the gene matches. Specimen: peripheral blood, collected on day 0 of AZD1222 vaccination. The receptor was isolated from an adult in good health. J is TRBJ1-6 and V is TRBV18, with 9 bases aligning to TRBD1. Here the CDR3 reads CASSPGTGIGGYNSPLHF. CDR3 nucleotide sequence: TGTGCCAGCTCCCCCGGGACAGGGATCGGCGGGTATAATTCACCCCTCCACTTT.